Listed here are 26 T cell receptor beta chains from one sample, sequenced in a study of shared clonotypes between healthy human individuals. Sequencing used immunoSEQ multiplex PCR; TCRdb keeps in-frame clones, though not all of them. Of millions of clones detected, 90% to 95% appear once; the ten largest clones hold 0.11% to 0.15%. Sequenced material: naive CD4+ T cells sorted from blood. The sample's subset: CD45RA+ positively selected. These receptors were collected from a man between 18 and 35 years old in good health.

Comments on this clone: The same CDR3 is also encoded by other DNA sequences in this sample. This chain links TRBV19 with TRBJ2-7, with D perhaps matching TRBD1 (6 bases). The CDR3 is 13 amino acids. Germline lookup yields CDR1 LNHDA and CDR2 SQIVND (reference sequence). Between the trimmed V and J ends, which lost 5 bases and 2 bases, there was a span of 10 bases. The CDR3 nucleotides are TGTGCCAGTAGTTCCGGACAGACCTACGAGCAGTACTTC. It encodes CASSSGQTYEQYF.

The J gene is TRBJ2-1, the V gene TRBV19, with 10 bases that match TRBD2. CDR1 and CDR2 (germline): LNHDA, SQIVND (reference sequence). The V gene end was trimmed by 0 bases and the J gene end by 6 bases; junction bases not matched to a gene: 8. The length of the CDR3 is 17 residues. Here the CDR3 DNA reads TGTGCCAGTAGTATAGATTGGGCAAGCGGGAGGGCCAATGAGCAGTTCTTC. It translates to CASSIDWASGRANEQFF.

The chain uses TRBV19 and TRBJ1-1; 7 bases line up with TRBD1. With 3 bases clipped from V and 0 bases from J, the junction kept 7 bases outside the gene matches. From germline, CDR1 is LNHDA and CDR2 SQIVND (reference sequence). CDR3 length: 16 amino acids. The DNA for the CDR3 is TGTGCCAGTAGTATTCCAGGGGGATTCATGAACACTGAAGCTTTCTTT. Its translation: CASSIPGGFMNTEAFF.

The chain employs TRBV14 and TRBJ2-2; D not certain. The ends were cut back, 3 bases at V and 6 bases at J, with 5 bases in the middle. CDR3 size: 12 residues. Germline CDR1 reads SGHDN; CDR2 reads FVKESK. CDR3 coding DNA: TGTGCCAGCAGCCACTTCCCCGGGGAGCTGTTTTTT. It is translated as CASSHFPGELFF.

The sample holds one count of this clone. The same CDR3 arises from other DNA sequences in this sample as well. The V and J genes are TRBV18 and TRBJ2-2; TRBD2 might be the D (6 bases). Germline V lookup: CDR1 KGHSH, CDR2 LQKENI. CDR3 length equals 15 residues. Trimming took 2 bases from V and 0 from J, leaving 7 bases between them. In DNA form, the CDR3 reads TGTGCCAGCTCACCAAGGGAGGCGAACACCGGGGAGCTGTTTTTT. Protein: CASSPREANTGELFF.

This sequence joins TRBV18 and TRBJ2-1, with 10 bases that match TRBD2. Germline values: CDR1 KGHSH, CDR2 LQKENI. V lost 1 base to trimming and J lost 1 base; unmatched junction nucleotides: 4. CDR3 length: 17 residues. In DNA form, the CDR3 reads TGTGCCAGCTCACCACTCCCAGCGGGAGGGTCCTACAATGAGCAGTTCTTC. Protein product: CASSPLPAGGSYNEQFF.

The V call is TRBV18, the J call TRBJ1-4, with TRBD1 as a possible D gene (5 bases). Germline V lookup: CDR1 KGHSH, CDR2 LQKENI. Trimming shortened V by 1 base and J by 8 bases, and 11 bases separated the two germline ends. The CDR3 is made up of 14 amino acids. CDR3 bases: TGTGCCAGCTCACCACAATCGACAGCCGAAAAACTGTTTTTT. It yields the protein CASSPQSTAEKLFF.

The chain joins TRBV1 to TRBJ2-7. TRBV1 is designated a pseudogene. The CDR3 has 14 residues. CDR3 DNA sequence: TGCACCAGCACCCAAGATAAAAGCTCCTACGAGCAGTACTTC. Protein sequence: CTSTQDKSSYEQYF.

The rearrangement links TRBV4-1 to TRBJ1-6; D is possibly TRBD1 (5 bases). The CDR3 has 15 amino acids. The V gene lost 0 bases and the J gene lost 6 bases, with 9 bases spanning the gap. Per germline, CDR1 MGHRA and CDR2 YSYEKL. The CDR3 spells CASSQDLQANSPLHF. The CDR3 DNA reads TGCGCCAGCAGCCAAGATTTACAGGCTAATTCACCCCTCCACTTT.

The chain couples TRBV5-4 to TRBJ2-5; 14 bases map to TRBD2. This CDR3 is 17 amino acids long. After removal of 2 bases from V and 4 bases from J, the junction contained 7 bases not matched to a gene. CDR1 is SGHNT and CDR2 is YYREEE in the germline V gene (reference sequence). DNA of the CDR3: TGTGCCAGCAGCTTTAGACTAGCGGGAGGGTTAACAGAGACCCAGTACTTC. Translation gives CASSFRLAGGLTETQYF.

This chain links TRBV19 with TRBJ1-3, with D perhaps matching TRBD1 (6 bases). The CDR3 is made up of 15 amino acids. Germline CDR1 is LNHDA and CDR2 is SQIVND (reference sequence). The V end was cut by 5 bases, the J end by 2 bases, with 13 bases between. The CDR3 spells CASSRTTGTGNTIYF. The CDR3 nucleotides read TGTGCCAGTAGTCGTACCACAGGGACTGGAAACACCATATATTTT.

On this clone: Different DNA sequences within this sample yield the same CDR3. The chain recombines TRBV18 with TRBJ1-3; D ambiguous. The CDR3 is 15 residues long. Trimming cost V 0 bases and J 1 base, with 7 bases left between them. Germline V gene data show CDR1 as KGHSH and CDR2 as LQKENI. The CDR3 DNA follows: TGTGCCAGCTCACCACCGGGAGAATCTGGAAACACCATATATTTT. Protein product: CASSPPGESGNTIYF.

The V gene is TRBV30, the J gene TRBJ2-5; D not certain. The CDR3 spans 12 residues. V lost 1 base, J lost 5 bases, and 8 bases lay in between. The V gene's germline CDR1 is GTSNPN and CDR2 SVGIG (reference sequence). The CDR3 is CAWSGLPETQYF. In nucleotides, the CDR3 is TGTGCCTGGAGTGGGCTACCGGAGACCCAGTACTTC. Using reference TRBV30 and TRBJ2-5 for the parts outside the CDR3, the full variable domain is SQTIHQWPATLVQPVGSPLSLECTVEGTSNPNLYWYRQAAGRGLQLLFYSVGIGQISSEVPQNLSASRPQDRQFILSSKKLLLSDSGFYLCAWSGLPETQYFGPGTRLLVL.

The chain recombines TRBV2 with TRBJ2-2, with 10 bases identical to TRBD1. The CDR3 covers 14 residues. J lost 5 bases, V lost 6 bases, and 3 bases had no gene match. CDR1 is SNHLY, CDR2 FYNNEI, per germline. The CDR3 region is CASRTGGNTGELFF. The CDR3 DNA follows: TGTGCCAGCAGGACAGGGGGCAATACCGGGGAGCTGTTTTTT. The whole variable domain, filled in from reference TRBV2 and TRBJ2-2, reads EPEVTQTPSHQVTQMGQEVILRCVPISNHLYFYWYRQILGQKVEFLVSFYNNEISEKSEIFDDQFSVERPDGSNFTLKIRSTKLEDSAMYFCASRTGGNTGELFFGEGSRLTVL.

The chain combines TRBV6-5 with TRBJ1-6, with TRBD1 identical over 7 bases. The CDR3 is made up of 14 amino acids. Germline V CDR1 and CDR2: MNHEY, SVGAGI. The junction had 8 bases not matched to a gene; V was cut back by 5 bases and J by 10 bases. CDR3 sequence: CASSRTGVESPLHF. The CDR3 coding sequence is TGTGCCAGCAGTCGAACAGGGGTTGAATCACCCCTCCACTTT.

The chain uses TRBV10-3 and TRBJ2-3; D is uncertain. Trimming stripped 2 bases from V and 2 bases from J, with 8 bases between. Germline V gene lookup returns CDR1 ENHRY and CDR2 SYGVKD. The CDR3 contains 14 residues. For the CDR3, the DNA is TGTGCCATCAGTGAGCTGGATTTCACAGATACGCAGTATTTT. Amino acids: CAISELDFTDTQYF.

The V and J genes are TRBV4-1 and TRBJ2-7; possible D gene TRBD2, 6 bases. V lost 0 bases and J 5 bases, leaving 11 bases between the germline ends. CDR3 length equals 14 residues. Germline V lookup: CDR1 MGHRA, CDR2 YSYEKL. In DNA form, the CDR3 reads TGCGCCAGCAGCCAAGACCGGGGGAGGAACGAGCAGTACTTC. Translation gives CASSQDRGRNEQYF.

The chain recombines TRBV12-5 with TRBJ2-3, with D maybe TRBD2 (7 bases). The germline gives CDR1 LGHNT, CDR2 FRNRAP. The CDR3 spans 15 residues. Trimming shortened V by 6 bases and J by 0 bases, and 13 bases separated the two germline ends. CDR3: CASGFAGASTDTQYF. CDR3 bases: TGTGCTAGTGGCTTCGCGGGGGCTAGCACAGATACGCAGTATTTT.

V usage is TRBV2 and J usage is TRBJ2-5; perhaps TRBD1 as D (6 bases). The CDR3 loop spans 14 amino acids. Trimming took 3 bases from V and 5 from J, leaving 13 bases between them. The germline V gene has CDR1 SNHLY and CDR2 FYNNEI. DNA for the CDR3: TGTGCCAGCAGTGACCAGGGGAGTCGGGAGACCCAGTACTTC. It codes for CASSDQGSRETQYF.

J is TRBJ2-3 and V is TRBV5-1; tentatively, D is TRBD1 (5 bases). Germline V lookup: CDR1 SGHRS, CDR2 YFSETQ. This CDR3 is 14 amino acids long. Trimming pared 1 base from V and 3 bases from J, leaving 9 bases between. CDR3 protein: CASSLRQRTDTQYF. The DNA for the CDR3 is TGCGCCAGCAGCTTGAGACAGAGGACAGATACGCAGTATTTT.

The chain links TRBV6-6 to TRBJ1-2; D is unresolved. The CDR3 has 13 residues. Germline CDR1 is MNHNY and CDR2 is SVGAGI (reference sequence). The V end lost 5 bases, the J end lost 5 bases, and 12 bases lay between the germline ends. The CDR3 bases are TGTGCCAGCAGTCTTTCGTCGCAGTATGGCTACACCTTC. It translates to CASSLSSQYGYTF.

This clone was observed a handful of times. The chain is built from TRBV7-8 and TRBJ1-6; possible D gene TRBD1, 5 bases. The germline V gene has CDR1 SGHVS and CDR2 FQNEAQ. V shed 0 bases and J shed 10 bases, with 13 bases lying between them. CDR3 length: 15 amino acids. CDR3 residues: CASSLAGSEGSPLHF. DNA of the CDR3: TGTGCCAGCAGCTTAGCCGGTTCCGAGGGGTCACCCCTCCACTTT.

CDR3 sequence (DNA): TGTGCCAGCAGACCACATGCAACTAATGAAAAACTGTTTTTT. This encodes CASRPHATNEKLFF. This sequence joins TRBV2 and TRBJ1-4; D remains unclear. The germline V gene encodes CDR1 SNHLY and CDR2 FYNNEI. V dropped 6 bases and J dropped 0 bases, with 8 bases sitting between them. The CDR3 totals 14 residues. The complete variable domain, with remaining parts taken from reference TRBV2 and TRBJ1-4, reads EPEVTQTPSHQVTQMGQEVILRCVPISNHLYFYWYRQILGQKVEFLVSFYNNEISEKSEIFDDQFSVERPDGSNFTLKIRSTKLEDSAMYFCASRPHATNEKLFFGSGTQLSVL.

This clone was seen a single time. The J gene is TRBJ2-5, the V gene TRBV30; the D is unclear. The J call may be incorrect, as the DNA end agrees better with TRBJ2-7. This CDR3 is built from 15 residues. Germline lookup yields CDR1 GTSNPN and CDR2 SVGIG (reference sequence). CDR3 region: CAWSPPGSLTYEQYF. The DNA for the CDR3 is TGTGCCTGGAGCCCCCCCGGCAGCTTGACCTACGAGCAGTACTTC.

The chain carries TRBV6-5 and TRBJ1-2, with a tentative D call TRBD1 (6 bases). V was clipped by 3 bases and J by 7 bases, with 12 bases between them. Germline V gene lookup returns CDR1 MNHEY and CDR2 SVGAGI. The length of the CDR3 is 13 residues. CDR3 in DNA: TGTGCCAGCAGTTATTCGCAGGGGATTGGCTACACCTTC. This translates into CASSYSQGIGYTF.

The rearrangement links TRBV19 to TRBJ1-6, with D uncertain. CDR3 length: 14 residues. Deletions cut 1 base from V and 10 bases from J, with 11 bases between. The germline gives CDR1 LNHDA, CDR2 SQIVND (reference sequence). The CDR3 loop is CASSIGSPASPLHF. In DNA, the CDR3 is TGTGCCAGTAGTATAGGGTCTCCTGCGTCACCCCTCCACTTT.